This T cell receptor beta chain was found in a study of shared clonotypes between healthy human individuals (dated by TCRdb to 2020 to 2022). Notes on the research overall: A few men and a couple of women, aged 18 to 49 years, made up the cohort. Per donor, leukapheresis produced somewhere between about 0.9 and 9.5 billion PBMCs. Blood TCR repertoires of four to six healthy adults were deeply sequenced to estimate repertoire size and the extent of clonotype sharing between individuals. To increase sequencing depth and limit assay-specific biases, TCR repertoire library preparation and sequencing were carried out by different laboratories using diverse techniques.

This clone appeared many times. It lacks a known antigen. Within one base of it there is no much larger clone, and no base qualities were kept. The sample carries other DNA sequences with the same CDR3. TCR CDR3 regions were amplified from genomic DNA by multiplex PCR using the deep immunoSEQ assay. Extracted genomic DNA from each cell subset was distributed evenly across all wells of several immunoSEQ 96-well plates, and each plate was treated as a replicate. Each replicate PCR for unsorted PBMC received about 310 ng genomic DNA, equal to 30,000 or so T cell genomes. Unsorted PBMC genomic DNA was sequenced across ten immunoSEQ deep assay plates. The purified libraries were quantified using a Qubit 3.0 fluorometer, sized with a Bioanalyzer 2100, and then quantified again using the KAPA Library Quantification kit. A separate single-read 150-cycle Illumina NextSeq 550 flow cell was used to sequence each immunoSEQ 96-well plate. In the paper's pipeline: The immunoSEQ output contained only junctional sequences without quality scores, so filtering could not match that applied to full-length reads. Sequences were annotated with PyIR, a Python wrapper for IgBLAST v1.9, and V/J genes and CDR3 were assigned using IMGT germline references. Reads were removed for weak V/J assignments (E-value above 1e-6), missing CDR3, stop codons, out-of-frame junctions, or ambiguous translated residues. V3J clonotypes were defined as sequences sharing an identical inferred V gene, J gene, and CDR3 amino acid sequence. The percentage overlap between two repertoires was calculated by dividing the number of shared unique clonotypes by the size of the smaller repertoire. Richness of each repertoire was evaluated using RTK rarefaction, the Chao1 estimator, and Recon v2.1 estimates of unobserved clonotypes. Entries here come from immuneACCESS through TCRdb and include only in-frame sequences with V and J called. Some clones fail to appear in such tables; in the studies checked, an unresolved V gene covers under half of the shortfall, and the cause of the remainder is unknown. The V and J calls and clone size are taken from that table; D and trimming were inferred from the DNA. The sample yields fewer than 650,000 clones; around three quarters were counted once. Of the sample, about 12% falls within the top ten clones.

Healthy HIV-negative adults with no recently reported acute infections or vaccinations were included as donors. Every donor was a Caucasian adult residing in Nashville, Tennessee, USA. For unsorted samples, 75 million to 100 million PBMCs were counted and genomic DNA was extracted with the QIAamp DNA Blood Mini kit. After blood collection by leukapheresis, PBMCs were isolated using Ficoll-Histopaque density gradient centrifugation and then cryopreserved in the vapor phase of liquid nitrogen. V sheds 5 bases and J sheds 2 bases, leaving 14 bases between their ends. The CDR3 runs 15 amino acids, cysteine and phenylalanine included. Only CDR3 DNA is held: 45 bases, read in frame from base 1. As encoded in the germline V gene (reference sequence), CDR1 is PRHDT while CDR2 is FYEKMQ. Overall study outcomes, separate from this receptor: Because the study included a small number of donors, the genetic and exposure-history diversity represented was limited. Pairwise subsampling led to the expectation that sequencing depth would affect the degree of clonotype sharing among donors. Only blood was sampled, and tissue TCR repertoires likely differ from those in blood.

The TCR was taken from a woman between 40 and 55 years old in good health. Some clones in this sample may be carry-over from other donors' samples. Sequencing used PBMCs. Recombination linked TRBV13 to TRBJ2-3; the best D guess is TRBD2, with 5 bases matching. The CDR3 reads CASSPSLGPTDTQYF. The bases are TGTGCCAGCAGCCCTTCACTAGGTCCCACAGATACGCAGTATTTT.